Listed here are 20 T cell receptor beta chains from one sample, sequenced in a study of shared clonotypes between healthy human individuals. TCRdb keeps only in-frame clones here, not all; method: immunoSEQ multiplex PCR. The sample consists of over a million clones, 70% to 80% of them appearing once. Sequencing used memory CD4+ T cells sorted from blood. Sample subset: CD45RA-negative fraction. The source is a man between 18 and 29 years old in good health.

This chain links TRBV4-1 with TRBJ1-1, with 7 bases identical to TRBD1. The length of the CDR3 is 15 residues. Germline V CDR1 and CDR2: MGHRA, YSYEKL. V trimming: 1 base; J trimming: 2 bases; junction bases outside the gene matches: 4. The CDR3 region is CASSQATGVNTEAFF. Here the CDR3 DNA reads TGCGCCAGCAGCCAAGCAACAGGGGTAAACACTGAAGCTTTCTTT.

V usage is TRBV5-6 and J usage is TRBJ2-3; TRBD2 matches 8 bases. Germline lookup yields CDR1 SGHDT and CDR2 YYEEEE. The length of the CDR3 is 16 residues. V dropped 0 bases and J dropped 1; count of bases not matched to a gene: 4. In DNA, the CDR3 is TGTGCCAGCAGCTTGGGTCTGCGGGGGGGCACAGATACGCAGTATTTT. This sequence encodes CASSLGLRGGTDTQYF.

CDR3 nucleotides: TGTGCCAGCAGTTTAAAGGAGAACTATGGCTACACCTTC. Translated: CASSLKENYGYTF. The gene calls are TRBV27 and TRBJ1-2, with D uncertain. Germline V lookup: CDR1 MNHEY, CDR2 SMNVEV (reference sequence). V was cut by 2 bases and J by 2 bases, with 6 bases left in between. The CDR3 length is 13 residues.

The chain couples TRBV28 to TRBJ2-5; maybe TRBD1 (7 bases). V lost 6 bases and J lost 4, with 15 bases in between. CDR3 length: 14 residues. CDR1 is MDHEN, CDR2 SYDVKM, per germline. The CDR3 protein is CASSHRQGGETQYF. The DNA of the CDR3 is TGTGCCAGCAGCCATCGACAGGGAGGAGAGACCCAGTACTTC.

V usage is TRBV6-1 and J usage is TRBJ2-3; 9 nucleotides match TRBD2. This CDR3 spans 15 amino acids. The germline V gene encodes CDR1 MNHNS and CDR2 SASEGT. Trimming removed 4 bases from V and 0 bases from J; junction bases left unmatched: 2. CDR3 sequence reads: CASSVTSGSTDTQYF. CDR3 DNA sequence: TGTGCCAGCAGTGTAACTAGCGGGAGCACAGATACGCAGTATTTT.

Remarks on this clone: This sample also contains other DNA sequences that code for the same CDR3. The chain carries TRBV18 and TRBJ1-5; D ambiguous. The CDR3 extends over 14 amino acids. The V gene's germline CDR1 is KGHSH and CDR2 LQKENI. V lost 2 bases and J lost 1, with 6 bases in between. The CDR3 DNA reads as TGTGCCAGCTCACCAGGGCTAAGCAATCAGCCCCAGCATTTT. Translated: CASSPGLSNQPQHF.

The gene calls are TRBV6-5 and TRBJ1-4; D is unresolved. The CDR3 has 13 residues. Germline lookup yields CDR1 MNHEY and CDR2 SVGAGI. The V and J ends lost 0 bases and 6 bases respectively, with 5 bases between them. The CDR3 DNA sequence: TGTGCCAGCAGTTACTCAGCCTATGAAAAACTGTTTTTT. Its protein product is CASSYSAYEKLFF.

V usage is TRBV2 and J usage is TRBJ2-5; 9 nucleotides line up with TRBD2. The V gene's germline CDR1 is SNHLY and CDR2 FYNNEI. The CDR3 totals 14 residues. V trimming: 2 bases; J trimming: 5 bases; junction bases outside the gene matches: 3. The DNA for the CDR3 is TGTGCCAGCAGTGAACGGCGGGGGGGGGAGACCCAGTACTTC. Protein sequence: CASSERRGGETQYF.

V usage is TRBV11-2 and J usage is TRBJ2-7, with 7 bases lining up with TRBD1. This CDR3 is 14 amino acids long. CDR1 is SGHAT, CDR2 FQNNGV, per germline. V lost 5 bases and J lost 3; bases outside the gene matches: 7. Here the CDR3 reads CASSELGQFYEQYF. The CDR3, as DNA: TGTGCCAGCAGCGAATTGGGACAGTTCTACGAGCAGTACTTC.

J is TRBJ2-7 and V is TRBV7-2; 8 bases fit TRBD1. CDR3 size: 13 residues. With V trimmed by 3 bases and J by 4 bases, 2 bases remained unmatched. Germline V gene lookup returns CDR1 SGHTA and CDR2 FQGNSA. The CDR3 region is CASSFDRGYEQYF. CDR3 sequence (DNA): TGTGCCAGCAGCTTCGACAGGGGTTACGAGCAGTACTTC.

DNA of the CDR3: TGTGCCAGCAGCCGCGGGACAGAGATACAAGAGACCCAGTACTTC. Amino acids: CASSRGTEIQETQYF. This sequence joins TRBV7-9 and TRBJ2-5, with D maybe TRBD1 (7 bases). The CDR3 extends over 15 amino acids. Trimming took off 5 bases at V and 2 bases at J, with 15 bases between the two ends. In germline, CDR1 is SEHNR, CDR2 FQNEAQ (reference sequence). Complete variable domain (other parts from reference TRBV7-9 and TRBJ2-5): DTGVSQNPRHKITKRGQNVTFRCDPISEHNRLYWYRQTLGQGPEFLTYFQNEAQLEKSRLLSDRFSAERPKGSFSTLEIQRTEQGDSAMYLCASSRGTEIQETQYFGPGTRLLVL.

This clone was found a few times. The chain recombines TRBV10-3 with TRBJ1-1; D is ambiguous. The CDR3 spans 13 residues. V was pared by 6 bases and J by 4 bases, with 12 bases between. Germline values: CDR1 ENHRY, CDR2 SYGVKD. The CDR3 DNA reads TGTGCCATCAGGTTCGAGGGTCTCACTGAAGCTTTCTTT. It translates to CAIRFEGLTEAFF.

V gene TRBV7-2 combines with J gene TRBJ1-2, with D perhaps matching TRBD1 (6 bases). Deletions cut 1 base from V and 3 bases from J, with 9 bases between. This CDR3 has 14 residues. Per germline, CDR1 SGHTA and CDR2 FQGNSA. The CDR3 here is CASSLDPGDYGYTF. The CDR3 DNA reads as TGTGCCAGCAGCTTAGATCCAGGGGACTATGGCTACACCTTC.

For this clone: Other DNA sequences of this sample code for an identical CDR3. The chain employs TRBV27 and TRBJ1-4, with a tentative D call TRBD1 (6 bases). This CDR3 region has 15 residues. In germline, CDR1 is MNHEY, CDR2 SMNVEV (reference sequence). The V end was cut by 0 bases, the J end by 7 bases, with 12 bases between. The CDR3 region is CASSLSVRGSEKLFF. CDR3 nucleotide sequence: TGTGCCAGCAGTTTATCGGTCAGGGGAAGTGAAAAACTGTTTTTT.

The chain links TRBV27 to TRBJ2-1, with 10 bases aligning to TRBD2. V gave up 6 bases and J gave up 6 bases; unmatched junction bases: 11. The CDR3 length is 16 residues. From germline, CDR1 is MNHEY and CDR2 SMNVEV (reference sequence). The CDR3 region is CASSDRGASGSNEQFF. Here the CDR3 DNA reads TGTGCCAGCAGCGACCGAGGGGCTAGCGGGAGCAATGAGCAGTTCTTC.

The gene calls are TRBV30 and TRBJ1-4; D perhaps matches TRBD1 (5 bases). Germline CDR1 GTSNPN, CDR2 SVGIG (reference sequence). The CDR3 runs to 14 residues. Between the trimmed V and J ends, which lost 1 base and 8 bases, there was a span of 14 bases. In DNA form, the CDR3 reads TGTGCCTGGAGTGACCTGGGGGTCGGCGAAAAACTGTTTTTT. Protein product: CAWSDLGVGEKLFF.

The chain carries TRBV5-4 and TRBJ2-1; tentatively, D is TRBD1 (6 bases). The V and J ends lost 1 base and 6 bases respectively, with 11 bases between them. Germline V gene lookup returns CDR1 SGHNT and CDR2 YYREEE (reference sequence). The CDR3 length is 14 residues. CDR3 nucleotides: TGTGCCAGCAGCTTGAAGGGGGTACTCAATGAGCAGTTCTTC. It translates to CASSLKGVLNEQFF.

This clone has more than one count but fewer than ten. This chain links TRBV6-1 with TRBJ1-6; D is unresolved. In germline, CDR1 is MNHNS, CDR2 SASEGT. The germline V and J ends were trimmed by 2 bases and 7 bases, with 15 bases remaining between them. The CDR3 contains 16 residues. Here the CDR3 reads CASSETSTPANSPLHF. Written as DNA, the CDR3 is TGTGCCAGCAGTGAAACCTCGACACCGGCGAATTCACCCCTCCACTTT.

The J gene is TRBJ2-1, the V gene TRBV11-2; TRBD1 is a possible D gene (5 bases). The CDR3 has 13 amino acids. Germline lookup yields CDR1 SGHAT and CDR2 FQNNGV. The V end lost 3 bases, the J end lost 9 bases, and 12 bases lay between the germline ends. CDR3 nucleotides: TGTGCCAGCAGCTTCGAGGTCAGGGCTGAGCAGTTCTTC. Protein: CASSFEVRAEQFF.

The rearrangement links TRBV5-8 to TRBJ1-2; 9 bases line up with TRBD1. The CDR3 runs 17 residues. Germline assignment: CDR1 SGHTS and CDR2 YDEGEE. Trimming took 4 bases from V and 4 from J; bases not matched to a gene: 14. The DNA of the CDR3 is TGTGCCAGCAGCGGGGGGACAGGGAGGGTTGAGAGCTATGGCTACACCTTC. Protein sequence: CASSGGTGRVESYGYTF.